The clone carrying this TCR beta chain was detected ten times or more. Its antigen remains unknown. The read ends 3 residues before the CDR3 terminus; that terminus is restored from the germline J gene. The sample belongs to a study of T cell clonality in common variable immunodeficiency. Study findings and constraints: CVID patient heterogeneity limited repertoire-clinical complication correlations. Fewer TCRbeta clones were shared among CVID subjects than controls. What drives increased CVID clonality needs T cell subpopulation sequencing.

CDR3 length: 15 amino acids. The germline V gene encodes CDR1 SNHLY and CDR2 FYNNEI. V lost 0 bases and J lost 2, with 8 bases in between. The table came from immunoSEQ multiplex PCR; TCRdb's copy has only in-frame clones and leaves some out. This sample shows roughly 32,000 clones and no singletons; 4% to 5.5% rests with the ten largest. The chain carries TRBV2 and TRBJ1-5; D is unclear. The sequenced material came from peripheral blood mononuclear cells. The sequence was obtained from a person between 18 and 75 years old in good health. The CDR3 bases that were read are TGTGCCAGCAGTGAAGCAGGTGAGGGCAATCAGCCC. This sequence encodes CASSEAGEGNQP. The CDR3 in full is CASSEAGEGNQPQHF. Variable domain in full (rest from reference TRBV2 and TRBJ1-5): EPEVTQTPSHQVTQMGQEVILRCVPISNHLYFYWYRQILGQKVEFLVSFYNNEISEKSEIFDDQFSVERPDGSNFTLKIRSTKLEDSAMYFCASSEAGEGNQPQHFGDGTRLSIL.